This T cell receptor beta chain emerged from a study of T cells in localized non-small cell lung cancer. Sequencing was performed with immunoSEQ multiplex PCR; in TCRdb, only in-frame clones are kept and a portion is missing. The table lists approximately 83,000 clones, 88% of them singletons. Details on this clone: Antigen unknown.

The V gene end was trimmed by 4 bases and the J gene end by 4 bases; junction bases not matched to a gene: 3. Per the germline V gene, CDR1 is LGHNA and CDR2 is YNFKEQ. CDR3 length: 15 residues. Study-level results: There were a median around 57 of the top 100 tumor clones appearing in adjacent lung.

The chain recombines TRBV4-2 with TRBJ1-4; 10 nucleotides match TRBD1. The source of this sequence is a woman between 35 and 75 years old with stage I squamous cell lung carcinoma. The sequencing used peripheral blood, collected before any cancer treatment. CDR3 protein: CASSPGTGDNEKLFF. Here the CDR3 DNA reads TGTGCCAGCAGCCCCGGGACAGGGGATAATGAAAAACTGTTTTTT.